This TCR beta chain was captured by sequencing in a study of PD-1 blockade in classical Hodgkin lymphoma. Broader study findings: Although disease activity or prior therapy may be involved, causes of the repertoire differences remain undefined. Complete responders entered with baseline diversity on par with newly diagnosed patients, the results showed. CD4+ TCR diversity climbed significantly by C4D1, unlike CD8+ TCR diversity.

This clone is termed medium-sized. Its matching antigen is unknown. The V gene's germline CDR1 is MNHNY and CDR2 SVGAGI (reference sequence). The CDR3 has 12 amino acids. V was clipped by 6 bases and J by 9 bases; unmatched bases: 4. Clones were read by immunoSEQ multiplex PCR, and TCRdb kept only the in-frame ones, dropping some. The profile covers over 50,000 clones, with over 60% appearing a single time and around 16% taken by the ten largest. Each and every patient relapsed after autologous stem cell transplantation, and patients got differing brentuximab vedotin exposure. Specimen: peripheral blood mononuclear cells (PBMCs), collected before the second cycle of nivolumab. The chain uses TRBV6-6 and TRBJ2-1, with 8 bases aligning to TRBD1. This sequence was found in a human donor with classical Hodgkin lymphoma. In DNA, the CDR3 is TGTGCCAGCAGCTTCGGACAGGGTGAGCAGTTCTTC. It translates to CASSFGQGEQFF.